The 20 T cell receptor beta chains below were found in one sample sequenced in a study of T cells after posttransplantation cyclophosphamide (dated by TCRdb to 2015 to 2016). Receptor libraries were prepared by the immunoSEQ multiplex PCR assay. The table comes from immuneACCESS by way of TCRdb, which keeps in-frame sequences with V and J called. Part of the clones is missing from these tables; in studies checked, under half for an unresolved V gene and the rest for unknown reasons. The table for this sample lists 25,000 to 35,000 clones, none of them counted only once. The leading ten clones occupy about 4.5% of the sample. Sequenced input: PBMCs. The receptor set was obtained from a woman aged 25 to 45 in good health and a related stem cell transplant donor.

This clone was seen repeatedly, ten times or more. J is TRBJ1-5 and V is TRBV4-3; tentatively, D is TRBD1 (5 bases). In germline, CDR1 is LGHNA, CDR2 YSLEER. Between the trimmed V and J ends, which lost 0 bases and 7 bases, there was a span of 31 bases. The CDR3 spans 21 residues. CDR3 in amino acids: CASSQDMLGLGGLFESQPQHF. The CDR3 coding sequence is TGCGCCAGCAGCCAAGATATGTTAGGTCTTGGGGGACTTTTCGAAAGCCAGCCCCAGCATTTT.

This clone showed up just a few times. This chain joins TRBV7-8 and TRBJ1-2; 7 bases line up with TRBD1. Unmatched junction bases numbered 15, after V lost 6 bases and J lost 8 bases. In germline, CDR1 is SGHVS, CDR2 FQNEAQ. This CDR3 is 15 amino acids long. The CDR3 nucleotides read TGTGCCAGCAGACCAGCCCGGACAGGCCTCGACGGCTACACCTTC. Protein sequence: CASRPARTGLDGYTF.

In its sample, this clone was seen many times. J is TRBJ1-2 and V is TRBV6-5; D unresolved. Per the germline V gene, CDR1 is MNHEY and CDR2 is SVGAGI. V was pared by 6 bases and J by 5 bases, with 16 bases between. The length of the CDR3 is 14 residues. The CDR3 coding sequence is TGTGCCAGCAGCACCACTAGGGAAACTTATGGCTACACCTTC. This gives the protein CASSTTRETYGYTF.

The sample holds many counts of this clone. The chain employs TRBV6-1 and TRBJ1-2, with D perhaps matching TRBD1 (5 bases). This CDR3 has 14 amino acids. Germline V gene lookup returns CDR1 MNHNS and CDR2 SASEGT. V lost 8 bases, J lost 6 bases, and 19 bases lay in between. The CDR3 reads CASRKGDRSHGYTF. The CDR3 DNA is TGTGCCAGCCGAAAAGGAGACAGAAGCCATGGCTACACCTTC.

This clone was counted many times. The chain joins TRBV19 to TRBJ2-1, with 8 bases lining up with TRBD2. Germline V gives CDR1 LNHDA, CDR2 SQIVND (reference sequence). V lost 4 bases and J lost 7; bases outside the gene matches: 9. CDR3 length equals 15 residues. The CDR3 bases are TGTGCCAGTAGTACCAACTCCGGGGGGGCGAATGAGCAGTTCTTC. Its translation: CASSTNSGGANEQFF. Looking up the rest from reference TRBV19 and TRBJ2-1 gives the full variable domain: DGGITQSPKYLFRKEGQNVTLSCEQNLNHDAMYWYRQDPGQGLRLIYYSQIVNDFQKGDIAEGYSVSREKKESFPLTVTSAQKNPTAFYLCASSTNSGGANEQFFGPGTRLTVL.

This clone has ten or more counts. This chain connects TRBV24-1 to TRBJ1-5, with D hard to call. V was clipped by 5 bases and J by 6 bases, with 13 bases between them. Germline values: CDR1 KGHDR, CDR2 SFDVKD. There are 14 residues in the CDR3. The CDR3 protein is CATSVLQEPQPQHF. CDR3 bases: TGTGCCACCAGTGTTCTTCAGGAACCTCAGCCCCAGCATTTT.

In its sample, this clone was seen many times. DNA of the CDR3: TGTGCCAGCCCTTCCGGACTAGCGGGGACTGAGGACAATGAGCAGTTCTTC. This encodes CASPSGLAGTEDNEQFF. The rearrangement links TRBV27 to TRBJ2-1; 12 nucleotides agree with TRBD2. V shed 8 bases, J shed 5 bases, and the junction held 13 bases outside the gene matches. The CDR3 runs to 17 residues. Germline CDR1 is MNHEY and CDR2 is SMNVEV (reference sequence).

This clone has at least ten counts. The genes are TRBV28 and TRBJ1-5; maybe TRBD1 (5 bases). CDR1 is MDHEN, CDR2 SYDVKM, per germline. Trimming removed 1 base at V and 4 bases at J, with 14 bases between. The CDR3 extends over 16 amino acids. CDR3 DNA sequence: TGTGCCAGCAGTTTATTTCGGCCAGGGAAGAATCAGCCCCAGCATTTT. It is translated as CASSLFRPGKNQPQHF.

This clone was recorded at least ten times. Sequence at one end of the junction differs from germline and may be a read error. The chain joins TRBV18 to TRBJ1-5; 7 bases match TRBD1. This CDR3 contains 13 residues. The germline CDR1 and CDR2 sequences are KGHSH and LQKENI. The CDR3 DNA follows: TGTGCCAGCTCACTGGCGCACAAAGGGACAGCGGATTTT. Residues: CASSLAHKGTADF.

Ten or more counts support this clone. The chain uses TRBV5-6 and TRBJ1-1; 7 nucleotides line up with TRBD1. Trimming at V came to 4 bases and at J to 5 bases, leaving 11 bases not matched to a gene. There are 15 residues in the CDR3. Germline CDR1 is SGHDT and CDR2 is YYEEEE. CDR3 region: CASSQMDRQGTEAFF. In nucleotides, the CDR3 is TGTGCCAGCAGCCAAATGGATAGACAGGGAACTGAAGCTTTCTTT.

Many counts were recorded for this clone. CDR3 residues: CASSLDPSGNTGELFF. CDR3 sequence (DNA): TGTGCCAGCAGCTTAGATCCTAGCGGGAACACCGGGGAGCTGTTTTTT. The rearrangement uses TRBV11-2 and TRBJ2-2, with 7 bases fitting TRBD2. The CDR3 runs 16 residues. V was clipped by 0 bases and J by 1 base; unmatched bases: 2. In germline, CDR1 is SGHAT, CDR2 FQNNGV.

This clone was seen many times. The V call is TRBV12-3 or TRBV12-4, the J call TRBJ2-1; perhaps TRBD2 as D (7 bases). This CDR3 spans 16 amino acids. Trimming cost V 5 bases and J 7 bases, with 21 bases left between them. Here the CDR3 reads CASSPQAGAGVNEQFF. The CDR3 DNA sequence: TGTGCCAGCAGTCCCCAGGCGGGGGCTGGAGTAAATGAGCAGTTCTTC.

This clone was counted a few times. V is TRBV29-1 and J is TRBJ2-5; 8 bases line up with TRBD2. Germline CDR1 SQVTM, CDR2 ANQGSEA. This CDR3 is built from 14 residues. J was trimmed by 5 bases and V by 2 bases; bases with no gene match: 7. CDR3 in amino acids: CSVERRLAWETQYF. The CDR3 bases are TGCAGCGTTGAACGAAGACTAGCGTGGGAGACCCAGTACTTC.

This clone was detected many times. The rearrangement links TRBV2 to TRBJ2-7; D remains ambiguous. Per the germline V gene, CDR1 is SNHLY and CDR2 is FYNNEI. The CDR3 extends over 14 amino acids. V lost 7 bases, J lost 1 base, and 14 bases lay in between. The CDR3 protein is CASTPGYDSYEQYF. CDR3 sequence (DNA): TGTGCCAGCACCCCCGGGTACGATTCCTACGAGCAGTACTTC.

This clone was found many times. V and J are TRBV4-3 and TRBJ2-7; weak D call: TRBD2 (5 bases). The CDR3 sequence is 17 residues long. V lost 0 bases and J 2 bases, leaving 17 bases between the germline ends. Germline V gene data show CDR1 as LGHNA and CDR2 as YSLEER. The CDR3 DNA reads as TGCGCCAGCAGCCAAGATCTTGTCGGCGGGTTGACCTACGAGCAGTACTTC. The encoded protein is CASSQDLVGGLTYEQYF.

This clone showed up many times. The rearrangement uses TRBV18 and TRBJ1-1; no clear D gene. The V and J ends lost 2 bases and 0 bases respectively, with 7 bases between them. Germline values: CDR1 KGHSH, CDR2 LQKENI. This CDR3 is 14 amino acids long. The chain's CDR3 is CASSPSPVNTEAFF. CDR3 nucleotide sequence: TGTGCCAGCTCACCATCGCCAGTGAACACTGAAGCTTTCTTT.

This clone was observed at least ten times. The V and J genes are TRBV14 and TRBJ2-1, with 16 positions matching TRBD2. The CDR3 covers 22 residues. CDR1 SGHDN and CDR2 FVKESK come from the germline V gene. V lost 3 bases to trimming and J lost 3 bases; unmatched junction nucleotides: 17. For the CDR3, the DNA is TGTGCCAGCAGCCATACCGTCCCGGGACTAGCGGGGGGGCCACTCTACTACAATGAGCAGTTCTTC. Its translation is CASSHTVPGLAGGPLYYNEQFF.

At least ten counts were recorded for this clone. The chain couples TRBV11-2 to TRBJ2-7, with 7 bases that match TRBD1. Germline assignment: CDR1 SGHAT and CDR2 FQNNGV. J lost 6 bases, V lost 5 bases, and 10 bases had no gene match. The CDR3 is 14 amino acids. As DNA, the CDR3 is TGTGCCAGCAGCCGCCTCGGGACAGTAACCGAGCAGTACTTC. It codes for CASSRLGTVTEQYF.

This clone has at least ten counts. The chain uses TRBV6-6 and TRBJ1-2; 8 bases map to TRBD1. Per germline, CDR1 MNHNY and CDR2 SVGAGI (reference sequence). The CDR3 loop spans 13 amino acids. The V gene end was trimmed by 5 bases and the J gene end by 5 bases; junction bases not matched to a gene: 4. CDR3 in amino acids: CASSQGAGYGYTF. The CDR3 DNA is TGTGCCAGCAGTCAGGGGGCCGGGTATGGCTACACCTTC.

This clone was counted at least ten times. J is TRBJ1-1 and V is TRBV11-2; D gene uncertain. CDR1 and CDR2 (germline): SGHAT, FQNNGV. This CDR3 region has 11 residues. V lost 1 base and J lost 8, with 5 bases in between. CDR3: CASSLVREAFF. CDR3 in DNA: TGTGCCAGCAGCTTAGTGAGGGAAGCTTTCTTT.